These T cell receptor beta chains were read from a single sample in a study of a mutant IDH1 vaccine in newly diagnosed glioma. Sequenced by immunoSEQ multiplex PCR; TCRdb stores in-frame clones only, minus some. The repertoire has around 52,000 clones, less than 80% of them found once; the top ten carry 9% to 15%. No antigens are known for them. The sample in question was PBMCs, obtained from a glioma patient whose treatment included an IDH1 peptide vaccine. These receptors were collected from a man aged 40-50 years with glioma. Each CDR3 is given with its conserved first and last residue. The D gene is left open where the match is weak. Size is stated for part of the rows, as once, few or many counts, or as a class when the clone is expanded.

TRBD1 | TRBJ2-2 | TRBV9 | - | TGTGCCAGCAGCGTAGAGACAGGGCTAAACACCGGGGAGCTGTTTTTT | CASSVETGLNTGELFF
TRBD2 | TRBJ2-3 | TRBV11-3 | - | TGTGCCAGCAGCTTAAAGCGGGAGTATACGCAGTATTTT | CASSLKREYTQYF
- | TRBJ1-1 | TRBV6-5 | - | TGTGCCAGCAGCCAAGGACGGTTGGCTGAAGCTTTCTTT | CASSQGRLAEAFF
- | TRBJ1-6 | TRBV19 | - | TGTGCCAGTAGTATTGAGGATTCACCCCTCCACTTT | CASSIEDSPLHF
- | TRBJ2-3 | TRBV19 | - | TGTGCCAGTAGTATAGGGAGGCAGGGCCTGACAGATACGCAGTATTTT | CASSIGRQGLTDTQYF
- | TRBJ1-1 | TRBV27 | - | TGTGCCAGCAGTTTCTACAGGGAGAACACTGAAGCTTTCTTT | CASSFYRENTEAFF
- | TRBJ1-6 | TRBV30 | - | TGTGCCTGGAGCGCCCCGCGGAGGGCCCATAATTCACCCCTCCACTTT | CAWSAPRRAHNSPLHF
TRBD1 | TRBJ1-5 | TRBV10-1 | - | TGCGCCAGGTTCCGGGACAGGGGGAACAGCAATCAGCCCCAGCATTTT | CARFRDRGNSNQPQHF
- | TRBJ1-2 | TRBV23-1 | - | TGCGCCAGCACCCCCGGGGATAACTATGGCTACACCTTC | CASTPGDNYGYTF
TRBD1 | TRBJ1-2 | TRBV19 | - | TGTGCCAGTAGTGCGGACAGGGGGCGAGATGGCTACACCTTC | CASSADRGRDGYTF
TRBD2 | TRBJ2-1 | TRBV5-5 | - | TGTGCCAGCAGCTTGCATGCTAGCGGCTCCTACAATGAGCAGTTCTTC | CASSLHASGSYNEQFF
- | TRBJ2-1 | TRBV6-1 | - | TGTGCCAGCATCCAGGGAAATGAGCAGTTCTTC | CASIQGNEQFF
- | TRBJ2-1 | TRBV18 | - | TGTGCCAGCTCACCGAGCGGGAATGAGCAGTTCTTC | CASSPSGNEQFF
- | TRBJ2-7 | TRBV2 | - | TGTGCCAGCATCCAAGAGATAGTGCTTTCCTACGAGCAGTACTTC | CASIQEIVLSYEQYF
- | TRBJ2-4 | TRBV5-6 | - | TGTGCCAGCAGCTTAGGGCCCGAGAACGCCAAAAACATTCAGTACTTC | CASSLGPENAKNIQYF
TRBD2 | TRBJ2-1 | TRBV27 | - | TGTGCCAGCAGTTTTTCGGGACCGGGAGGCGCCACTACGGGCAATGAGCAGTTCTTC | CASSFSGPGGATTGNEQFF
- | TRBJ2-2 | TRBV27 | - | TGTGCCAGCAGTCCTTTAGGGCGGGAAGCCGGGGAGCTGTTTTTT | CASSPLGREAGELFF
- | TRBJ1-5 | TRBV28 | once | TGTGCCAGCAGTTCCTTAGGGGATAGCAATCAGCCCCAGCATTTT | CASSSLGDSNQPQHF
- | TRBJ2-7 | TRBV6-6 | - | TGTGCCAGCAGCTCCTCTAAACAGGGTGCCTCCTACGAGCAGTACTTC | CASSSSKQGASYEQYF
- | TRBJ2-4 | TRBV10-1 | - | TGCGCCAGCAGTGATACATTAGCCAAAAACATTCAGTACTTC | CASSDTLAKNIQYF
TRBD1 | TRBJ1-1 | TRBV7-6 | - | TGTGCCAGCAGACCGGGACAGGGGGGGAACACTGAAGCTTTCTTT | CASRPGQGGNTEAFF
- | TRBJ1-2 | TRBV6-5 | - | TGTGCCAGCAGTCCCCGCGGGAATGGCTACACCTTC | CASSPRGNGYTF
TRBD1 | TRBJ1-1 | TRBV18 | few | TGTGCCAGCTCACAACAGGGGGCCAACACTGAAGCTTTCTTT | CASSQQGANTEAFF
- | TRBJ1-1 | TRBV29-1 | - | TGCAGCGTTTTAACAGGGCGGGGGAACCCGGCTTTT | CSVLTGRGNPAF
TRBD1 | TRBJ2-5 | TRBV2 | once | TGTGCCAGCAGTCGCGGGACAGGGGGCATGGAAACCCAGTACTTC | CASSRGTGGMETQYF
- | TRBJ1-1 | TRBV5-5 | - | TGTGCCAGCAGCTTAAGGGGCTCCATGAACACTGAAGCTTTCTTT | CASSLRGSMNTEAFF